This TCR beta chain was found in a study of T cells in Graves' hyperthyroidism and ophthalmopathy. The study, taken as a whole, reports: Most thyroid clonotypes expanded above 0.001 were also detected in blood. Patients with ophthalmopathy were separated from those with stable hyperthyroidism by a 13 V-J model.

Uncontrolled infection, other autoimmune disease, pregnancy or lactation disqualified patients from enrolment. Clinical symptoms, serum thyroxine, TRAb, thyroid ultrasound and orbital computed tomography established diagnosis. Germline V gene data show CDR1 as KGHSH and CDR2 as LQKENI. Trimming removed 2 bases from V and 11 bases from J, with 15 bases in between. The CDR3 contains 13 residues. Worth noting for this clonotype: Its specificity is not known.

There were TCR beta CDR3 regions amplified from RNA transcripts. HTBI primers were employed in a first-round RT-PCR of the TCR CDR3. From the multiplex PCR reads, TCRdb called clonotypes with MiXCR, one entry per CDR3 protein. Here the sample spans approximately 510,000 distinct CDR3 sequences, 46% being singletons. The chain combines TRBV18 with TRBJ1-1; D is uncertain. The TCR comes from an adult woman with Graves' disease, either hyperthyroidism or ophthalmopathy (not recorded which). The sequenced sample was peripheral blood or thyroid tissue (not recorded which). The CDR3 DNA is TGTGCCAGCTCACCAACGGGCCCCGAAAATGCTTTCTTT. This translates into CASSPTGPENAFF.